This T cell receptor (beta chain) is from a study of blood T cell repertoires in COVID-19. Looking at the study overall: T cells, B-cell-depleted T cells, or PBMCs supplied cDNA or gDNA.

In the study's own analysis: Reference gene primer amplification gave estimated nucleated cell counts. Here immunoSEQ multiplex PCR was the method, and the copy in TCRdb shows in-frame clones only, minus some. Clonal size and the V and J genes are those of that table, whereas D and trimming came from the DNA. Of about 100,000 clones listed, 84% are singletons. This CDR3 spans 12 amino acids. Germline values: CDR1 MDHEN, CDR2 SYDVKM. The germline V and J ends were trimmed by 5 bases and 5 bases, with 10 bases remaining between them. The gene calls are TRBV28 and TRBJ2-7; maybe TRBD1 (5 bases). Sequences were obtained from peripheral blood. This TCR derives from a man between 65 and 80 years old with active or convalescent COVID-19. CDR3 protein: CASSGAGHEQYF. CDR3 sequence (DNA): TGTGCCAGCAGTGGGGCCGGGCACGAGCAGTACTTC. Supplemented by reference TRBV28 and TRBJ2-7, the full variable domain reads DVKVTQSSRYLVKRTGEKVFLECVQDMDHENMFWYRQDPGLGLRLIYFSYDVKMKEKGDIPEGYSVSREKKERFSLILESASTNQTSMYLCASSGAGHEQYFGPGTRLTVT.